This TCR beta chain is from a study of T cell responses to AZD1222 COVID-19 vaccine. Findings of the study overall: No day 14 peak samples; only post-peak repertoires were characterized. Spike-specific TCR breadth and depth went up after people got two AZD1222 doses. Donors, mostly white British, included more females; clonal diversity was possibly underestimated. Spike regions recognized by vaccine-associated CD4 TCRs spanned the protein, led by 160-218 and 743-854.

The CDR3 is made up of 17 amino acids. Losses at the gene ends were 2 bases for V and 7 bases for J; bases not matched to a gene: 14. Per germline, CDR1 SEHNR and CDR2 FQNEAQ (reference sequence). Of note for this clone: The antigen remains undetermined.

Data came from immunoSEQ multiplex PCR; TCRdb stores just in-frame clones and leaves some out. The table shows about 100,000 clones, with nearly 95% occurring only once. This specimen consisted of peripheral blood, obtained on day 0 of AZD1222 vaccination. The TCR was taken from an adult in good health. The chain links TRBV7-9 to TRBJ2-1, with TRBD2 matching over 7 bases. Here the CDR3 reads CASSLSSGYYFRNEQFF. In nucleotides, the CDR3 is TGTGCCAGCAGCTTAAGTAGCGGGTATTATTTTAGGAATGAGCAGTTCTTC. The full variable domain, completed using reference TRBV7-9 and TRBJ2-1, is DTGVSQNPRHKITKRGQNVTFRCDPISEHNRLYWYRQTLGQGPEFLTYFQNEAQLEKSRLLSDRFSAERPKGSFSTLEIQRTEQGDSAMYLCASSLSSGYYFRNEQFFGPGTRLTVL.